This T cell receptor (beta chain) comes out of a study of early T cells in non-severe SARS-CoV-2 infection. cDNA molecules, individually, were tagged with unique molecular identifiers. TCRdb used MiXCR to reprocess the 5' RACE reads, holding one entry per CDR3 protein. This sample has some 80,000 distinct CDR3 sequences, with around 12% found just once. The CDR3 contains 17 residues. Germline assignment: CDR1 MGHRA and CDR2 YSYEKL. The V end lost 1 base, the J end lost 0 bases, and 15 bases lay between the germline ends. This clonotype was sampled from an adult who was a healthcare worker with PCR-confirmed SARS-CoV-2 infection or an uninfected control (not recorded which). The donor label of this sample is uncertain. The rearrangement uses TRBV4-1 and TRBJ1-2; D is ambiguous. Sequencing was performed on whole blood, taken at baseline. This CDR3 is CASSQVPHSKSNYGYTF. Written as DNA, the CDR3 is TGCGCCAGCAGCCAAGTACCCCATTCCAAATCTAACTATGGCTACACCTTC.